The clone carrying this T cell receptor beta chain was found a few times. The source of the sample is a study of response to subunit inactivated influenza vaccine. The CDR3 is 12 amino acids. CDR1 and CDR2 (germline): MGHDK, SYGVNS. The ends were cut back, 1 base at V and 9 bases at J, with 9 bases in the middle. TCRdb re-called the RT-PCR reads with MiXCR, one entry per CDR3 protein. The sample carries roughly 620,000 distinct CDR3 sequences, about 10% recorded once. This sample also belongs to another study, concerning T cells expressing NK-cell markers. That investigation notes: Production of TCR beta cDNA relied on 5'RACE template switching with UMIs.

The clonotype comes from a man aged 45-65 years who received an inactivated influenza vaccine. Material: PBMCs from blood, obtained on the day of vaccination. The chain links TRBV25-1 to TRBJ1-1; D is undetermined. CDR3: CASSESDGQAFF. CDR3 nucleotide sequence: TGTGCCAGCAGTGAATCTGACGGGCAAGCTTTCTTT.